This passage covers 29 T cell receptor beta chains from one sample sequenced in a study of T cell responses to AZD1222 COVID-19 vaccine (dated by TCRdb to 2020 to 2023). The time point label for this specimen denotes: about 28 days (+/-7) after the second vaccine dose. The treatment or condition label corresponds to: meningococcal conjugate vaccine given as trial control. Libraries were built with the immunoSEQ multiplex PCR assay. The table was pulled from immuneACCESS by TCRdb, which kept in-frame rearrangements only. Such tables lose some clones; where checked, under half of the loss comes from unresolved V genes, and the rest has no known cause. This sample comprises approximately 150,000 clones, 85% to 90% of them detected only once. Roughly 4% of the sample goes to the ten largest clones. Specimen: peripheral blood, collected 28 days after the second dose of the MenACWY control vaccine. The source of these receptors is an adult who received the MenACWY meningococcal vaccine as a control.

V gene TRBV3-1 (or the pseudogene TRBV3-2) combines with J gene TRBJ2-3, with TRBD2 identical over 10 bases. The V segment lost 1 base and the J segment 4 bases; nucleotides outside the gene matches: 5. The CDR3 has 16 residues. Looked up from germline, CDR1 is LGHDT and CDR2 is YNNKEL (reference sequence). In DNA form, the CDR3 reads TGTGCCAGCAGCCAAGTGAGGACTAGCGGCCCAGATACGCAGTATTTT. This gives the protein CASSQVRTSGPDTQYF.

V usage is TRBV28 and J usage is TRBJ2-7, with 8 bases lining up with TRBD2. The junction had 16 bases not matched to a gene; V was cut back by 7 bases and J by 5 bases. The CDR3 loop spans 16 amino acids. Per the germline V gene, CDR1 is MDHEN and CDR2 is SYDVKM. CDR3 sequence (DNA): TGTGCCAGCACCTCACACGGGGGGGGAGGCTTAAACGAGCAGTACTTC. This translates into CASTSHGGGGLNEQYF.

The chain recombines TRBV6-5 with TRBJ1-6; D is ambiguous. V was cut by 6 bases and J by 8 bases, with 14 bases left in between. There are 14 residues in the CDR3. Germline V lookup: CDR1 MNHEY, CDR2 SVGAGI. Written as DNA, the CDR3 is TGTGCCAGCAGAGCCTCCGGGATGCATTCACCCCTCCACTTT. Translated, it gives CASRASGMHSPLHF.

The chain recombines TRBV7-2 with TRBJ2-4; no definite D call. The CDR3 has 15 residues. Trimming left V 1 base short and J 0 bases short, with 7 bases between. CDR1 SGHTA and CDR2 FQGNSA come from the germline V gene. CDR3 residues: CASSLDSRAKNIQYF. CDR3 in DNA: TGTGCCAGCAGCTTAGATAGTAGAGCCAAAAACATTCAGTACTTC.

The gene calls are TRBV28 and TRBJ2-3; D possibly corresponds to TRBD2 (6 bases). The CDR3 runs to 16 residues. Germline V gene sequence: CDR1 MDHEN, CDR2 SYDVKM. Trimming removed 6 bases from V and 5 bases from J, with 21 bases in between. CDR3 sequence: CASSHSFAGTLDTQYF. As DNA, the CDR3 is TGTGCCAGCAGCCATTCTTTTGCGGGAACGCTAGATACGCAGTATTTT. The full variable domain, in which reference TRBV28 and TRBJ2-3 provide the parts outside the CDR3, is DVKVTQSSRYLVKRTGEKVFLECVQDMDHENMFWYRQDPGLGLRLIYFSYDVKMKEKGDIPEGYSVSREKKERFSLILESASTNQTSMYLCASSHSFAGTLDTQYFGPGTRLTVL.

The chain uses TRBV6-1 and TRBJ2-1; D might be TRBD2 (5 bases). V shed 4 bases and J shed 7 bases, with 29 bases lying between them. The CDR3 covers 19 residues. Germline CDR1 reads MNHNS; CDR2 reads SASEGT. The CDR3 coding sequence is TGTGCCAGCAGTGCCGATGCACGGGTTGGGAGTGTCGGGCGGAATGAGCAGTTCTTC. Its protein product is CASSADARVGSVGRNEQFF.

This chain links TRBV28 with TRBJ2-6; no firm D call. V was cut by 3 bases and J by 0 bases, with 3 bases left in between. The CDR3 sequence is 14 residues long. In germline, CDR1 is MDHEN, CDR2 SYDVKM. This CDR3 reads CASSLHSGANVLTF. DNA of the CDR3: TGTGCCAGCAGTTTGCACTCTGGGGCCAACGTCCTGACTTTC.

The V call is TRBV19, the J call TRBJ2-3; maybe TRBD1 (5 bases). Germline V gene data show CDR1 as LNHDA and CDR2 as SQIVND (reference sequence). Trimming stripped 3 bases from V and 4 bases from J, with 8 bases between. This CDR3 is 13 amino acids long. The CDR3 is CASSMAGPDTQYF. In DNA form, the CDR3 reads TGTGCCAGTAGTATGGCAGGGCCAGATACGCAGTATTTT. Full variable domain (missing parts from reference TRBV19 and TRBJ2-3): DGGITQSPKYLFRKEGQNVTLSCEQNLNHDAMYWYRQDPGQGLRLIYYSQIVNDFQKGDIAEGYSVSREKKESFPLTVTSAQKNPTAFYLCASSMAGPDTQYFGPGTRLTVL.

The chain uses TRBV7-8 and TRBJ2-7, with no clear D. This CDR3 has 14 residues. The V gene lost 1 base and the J gene lost 0 bases, with 7 bases spanning the gap. Germline-derived CDR1 and CDR2 are SGHVS and FQNEAQ. As DNA, the CDR3 is TGTGCCAGCAGCTTAGGGCAGGCCTCCTACGAGCAGTACTTC. Its translation: CASSLGQASYEQYF.

The J gene is TRBJ2-4, the V gene TRBV29-1; D call uncertain. The V gene lost 4 bases and the J gene lost 0 bases, with 10 bases spanning the gap. Germline CDR1 and CDR2: SQVTM and ANQGSEA. The CDR3 contains 14 residues. The CDR3 reads CSVGGYLAKNIQYF. In DNA form, the CDR3 reads TGCAGCGTTGGTGGGTACCTAGCCAAAAACATTCAGTACTTC.

This sequence joins TRBV11-2 and TRBJ2-3; 11 positions match TRBD2. The CDR3 contains 17 residues. V shed 5 bases, J shed 3 bases, and the junction held 10 bases outside the gene matches. Germline V gene data show CDR1 as SGHAT and CDR2 as FQNNGV. This chain's CDR3 is CASSPPVAGGPTDTQYF. The CDR3 nucleotides read TGTGCCAGCAGCCCACCGGTAGCGGGAGGGCCGACAGATACGCAGTATTTT.

The chain couples TRBV10-3 to TRBJ2-1; TRBD1 might be the D (5 bases). Trimming pared 2 bases from V and 9 bases from J, leaving 8 bases between. Looked up from germline, CDR1 is ENHRY and CDR2 is SYGVKD. There are 12 residues in the CDR3. CDR3 bases: TGTGCCATCAGTGAGCAGGGCGGTGAGCAGTTCTTC. Translation: CAISEQGGEQFF.

This chain uses TRBV7-6 with TRBJ2-2, with D possibly TRBD2 on 6 matching bases. Trimming removed 3 bases from V and 0 bases from J, with 11 bases in between. Germline values: CDR1 SGHVS, CDR2 FNYEAQ. The CDR3 has 16 residues. The CDR3 nucleotides read TGTGCCAGCAGCTTCGAGGGAGGATCGAACACCGGGGAGCTGTTTTTT. Translated, it gives CASSFEGGSNTGELFF. Combining the CDR3 with reference TRBV7-6 and TRBJ2-2 gives the whole variable domain GAGVSQSPRYKVTKRGQDVALRCDPISGHVSLYWYRQALGQGPEFLTYFNYEAQQDKSGLPNDRFSAERPEGSISTLTIQRTEQRDSAMYRCASSFEGGSNTGELFFGEGSRLTVL.

This chain joins TRBV5-1 and TRBJ1-2, with TRBD1 matching 7 bases. Losses at the gene ends were 3 bases for V and 8 bases for J; bases not matched to a gene: 13. Germline values: CDR1 SGHRS, CDR2 YFSETQ. The CDR3 has 15 amino acids. CDR3 DNA: TGCGCCAGCAGCTCTTCGACAGGGAAGCTCGGCGGCTACACCTTC. Translation gives CASSSSTGKLGGYTF.

The rearrangement joins TRBV7-9 to TRBJ1-1; 7 nucleotides line up with TRBD1. This CDR3 contains 12 residues. V lost 11 bases, J lost 5 bases, and 8 bases stayed unmatched. Germline loops: CDR1 SEHNR, CDR2 FQNEAQ (reference sequence). The CDR3 nucleotides are TGTGCCTTCAGGGGGGATCAGACTGAAGCTTTCTTT. Protein sequence: CAFRGDQTEAFF.

The chain carries TRBV30 and TRBJ1-4; D uncertain. Trimming removed 5 bases from V and 2 bases from J, with 15 bases in between. Germline V CDR1 and CDR2: GTSNPN, SVGIG (reference sequence). There are 15 residues in the CDR3. Written as DNA, the CDR3 is TGTGCCTGGGACCGCGAATCGCGCACTAATGAAAAACTGTTTTTT. Protein: CAWDRESRTNEKLFF. Filled out from reference TRBV30 and TRBJ1-4, the complete variable domain reads SQTIHQWPATLVQPVGSPLSLECTVEGTSNPNLYWYRQAAGRGLQLLFYSVGIGQISSEVPQNLSASRPQDRQFILSSKKLLLSDSGFYLCAWDRESRTNEKLFFGSGTQLSVL.

This chain links TRBV19 with TRBJ2-7, with 7 bases matching TRBD2. CDR3 size: 14 residues. The germline V gene has CDR1 LNHDA and CDR2 SQIVND (reference sequence). J lost 1 base, V lost 3 bases, and 3 bases had no gene match. CDR3 sequence (DNA): TGTGCCAGTAGTATCTCCGGGAGGTCCTACGAGCAGTACTTC. Amino acid sequence: CASSISGRSYEQYF.

J is TRBJ1-6 and V is TRBV3-1 (or the pseudogene TRBV3-2), with a possible D match to TRBD1 (5 bases). V dropped 1 base and J dropped 7 bases, with 14 bases sitting between them. The CDR3 runs to 16 residues. The germline CDR1 and CDR2 sequences are LGHDT and YNNKEL (reference sequence). The CDR3 DNA is TGTGCCAGCAGCCAAGCCCCCCCGGGGGGGAATTCACCCCTCCACTTT. This gives the protein CASSQAPPGGNSPLHF.

The rearrangement uses TRBV28 and TRBJ1-2; D remains ambiguous. V was shortened by 6 bases and J by 5 bases, with 13 bases between the two germline ends. The V gene's germline CDR1 is MDHEN and CDR2 SYDVKM. The CDR3 loop spans 13 amino acids. For the CDR3, the DNA is TGTGCCAGCAGCCCCCAGACCCCATATGGCTACACCTTC. Its translation: CASSPQTPYGYTF.

J is TRBJ2-3 and V is TRBV7-9, with a possible D match to TRBD1 (6 bases). The CDR3 has 11 amino acids. Per the germline V gene, CDR1 is SEHNR and CDR2 is FQNEAQ (reference sequence). Trimming removed 5 bases at V and 6 bases at J, with 6 bases between. The CDR3 sequence: CASSDRDTQYF. The CDR3, as DNA: TGTGCCAGCAGCGACAGGGATACGCAGTATTTT.

V gene TRBV3-1 (or the pseudogene TRBV3-2) combines with J gene TRBJ1-3; D is uncertain. CDR1 is LGHDT, CDR2 YNNKEL, per germline (reference sequence). Trimming removed 0 bases from V and 6 bases from J, with 12 bases in between. The CDR3 is made up of 15 amino acids. The CDR3 reads CASSQEGKGANTIYF. The DNA of the CDR3 is TGTGCCAGCAGCCAAGAAGGGAAGGGCGCAAACACCATATATTTT.

The V call is TRBV27, the J call TRBJ2-7; a possible D gene is TRBD2 (6 bases). The CDR3 loop spans 17 amino acids. Trimming stripped 3 bases from V and 0 bases from J, with 18 bases between. CDR1 is MNHEY, CDR2 SMNVEV, per germline (reference sequence). The CDR3 region is CASSFIRSGESSYEQYF. The DNA for the CDR3 is TGTGCCAGCAGTTTCATTCGTTCGGGGGAGAGCTCCTACGAGCAGTACTTC.

The chain's CDR3 is CASRFLGLENTGELFF. As DNA, the CDR3 is TGTGCAAGTCGCTTCCTGGGACTAGAGAACACCGGGGAGCTGTTTTTT. The chain carries TRBV12-2 and TRBJ2-2; the table assigns TRBD2, which was not confirmed against the DNA. TRBV12-2 is a pseudogene segment. This CDR3 comprises 16 residues.

The genes are TRBV5-8 and TRBJ1-3; D uncertain. Germline-derived CDR1 and CDR2 are SGHTS and YDEGEE. The CDR3 loop spans 15 amino acids. Trimming removed 5 bases from V and 4 bases from J, with 16 bases in between. The CDR3 loop reads CASRRGSQRGNTIYF. In nucleotides, the CDR3 is TGTGCCAGCAGGAGAGGGAGCCAGAGAGGAAACACCATATATTTT.

This chain joins TRBV7-2 and TRBJ2-2; D is possibly TRBD1 (5 bases). Germline CDR1 is SGHTA and CDR2 is FQGNSA. The CDR3 has 16 amino acids. The ends were cut back, 5 bases at V and 1 base at J, with 14 bases in the middle. The DNA for the CDR3 is TGTGCCAGCAGCCCCCCCTGGGGCCAGAACACCGGGGAGCTGTTTTTT. This codes for CASSPPWGQNTGELFF.

This chain uses TRBV28 with TRBJ2-7, with TRBD2 as a possible D gene (6 bases). CDR1 is MDHEN, CDR2 SYDVKM, per germline. The CDR3 sequence is 15 residues long. V was shortened by 6 bases and J by 5 bases, with 20 bases between the two germline ends. The chain's CDR3 is CASSQQLRGSNEQYF. The CDR3 DNA reads TGTGCCAGCAGCCAACAGCTCCGGGGGTCCAACGAGCAGTACTTC.

In DNA form, the CDR3 reads TGTGCCATCGCATACGGGGAGGGGACTGAAGCTTTCTTT. Its translation is CAIAYGEGTEAFF. V is TRBV10-3 and J is TRBJ1-1; tentative D call: TRBD1 (5 bases). Germline CDR1 reads ENHRY; CDR2 reads SYGVKD. This CDR3 region has 13 residues. Trimming shortened V by 8 bases and J by 5 bases, and 15 bases separated the two germline ends.

The V and J genes are TRBV18 and TRBJ1-3; D is unresolved. The CDR3 extends over 15 amino acids. V shed 2 bases and J shed 2 bases, with 10 bases lying between them. Germline-derived CDR1 and CDR2 are KGHSH and LQKENI. CDR3 DNA: TGTGCCAGCTCACCAGTATCGCTCACTGGAAACACCATATATTTT. Translating gives CASSPVSLTGNTIYF.

The rearrangement uses TRBV24-1 and TRBJ2-3; perhaps TRBD2 as D (6 bases). Looked up from germline, CDR1 is KGHDR and CDR2 is SFDVKD. CDR3 length equals 13 residues. V lost 4 bases, J lost 3 bases, and 7 bases lay in between. DNA for the CDR3: TGTGCCACCAGTGAGGCGGGGACAGATACGCAGTATTTT. This translates into CATSEAGTDTQYF.